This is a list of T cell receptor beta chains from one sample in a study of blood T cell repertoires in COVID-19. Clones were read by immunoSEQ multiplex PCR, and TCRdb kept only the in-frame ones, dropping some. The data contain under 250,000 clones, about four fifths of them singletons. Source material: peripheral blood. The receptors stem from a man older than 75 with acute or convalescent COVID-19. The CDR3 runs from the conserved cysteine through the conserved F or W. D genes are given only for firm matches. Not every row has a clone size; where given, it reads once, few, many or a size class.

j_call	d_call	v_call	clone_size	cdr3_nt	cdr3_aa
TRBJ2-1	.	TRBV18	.	TGTGCCAGCTCCCTAAACTCAAACAATGAGCAGTTCTTC	CASSLNSNNEQFF
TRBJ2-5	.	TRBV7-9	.	TGTGCCAGCAGCCCACTCGGGGGTTCAGGGACCCAGTACTTC	CASSPLGGSGTQYF
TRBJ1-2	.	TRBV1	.	TGCACCAGCAGCCAAGATCGGGGGACTGGCTATGGCTACACCTTC	CTSSQDRGTGYGYTF
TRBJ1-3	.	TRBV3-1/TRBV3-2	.	TGTGCCAGCAGCCAAGCGAACACCATATATTTT	CASSQANTIYF
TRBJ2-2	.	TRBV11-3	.	TGTGCCAGCAGCCCAGGACAGAGGACCGGGGAGCTGTTTTTT	CASSPGQRTGELFF
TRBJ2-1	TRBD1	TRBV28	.	TGTGCCAGCGACCCAAGACAGGGTGGGAATGAGCAGTTCTTC	CASDPRQGGNEQFF
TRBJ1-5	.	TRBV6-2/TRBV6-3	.	TGTGCCAGCAGCCACATCGACGGGGGGTTCAATCAGCCCCAGCATTTT	CASSHIDGGFNQPQHF
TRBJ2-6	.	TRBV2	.	TGTGCCAGCATCCCGGACTGGTCTGGGGCCAACGTCCTGACTTTC	CASIPDWSGANVLTF
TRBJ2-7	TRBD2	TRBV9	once	TGTGCCAGCAGCGTGAGAAGCGGGGCCGCTCCCTACGAGCAGTACTTC	CASSVRSGAAPYEQYF
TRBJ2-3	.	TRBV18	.	TGTGCCAGCTCTCTCTCCGGCGGGAACACAGATACGCAGTATTTT	CASSLSGGNTDTQYF
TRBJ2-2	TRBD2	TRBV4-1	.	TGCGCCAGCAGCCAAGATCCTCTAGGACTAGCGGGGGGCGGGCTGTTTTTT	CASSQDPLGLAGGGLFF
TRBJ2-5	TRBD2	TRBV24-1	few	TGTGCCACCAGTGGCGGGGGGCGCTGGGAGACCCAGTACTTC	CATSGGGRWETQYF
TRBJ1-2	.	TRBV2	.	TGTGCCAGCAGCCTCCAGGGGACCTCTCCCGGCTACACCTTC	CASSLQGTSPGYTF
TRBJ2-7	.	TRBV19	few	TGTGCCAGTAGTATCTTTGCAGATTCTTCCTACGAGCAGTACTTC	CASSIFADSSYEQYF
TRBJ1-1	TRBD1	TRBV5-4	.	TGTGCCAGCAGCTTTGACAGGGGGCGGGCTGAAGCTTTCTTT	CASSFDRGRAEAFF
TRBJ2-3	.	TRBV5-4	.	TGTGCCAGCAGCTTGCAACTCACAGATACGCAGTATTTT	CASSLQLTDTQYF
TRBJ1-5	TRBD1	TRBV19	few	TGTGCCAGTAGTATCCGGGACAGTAATCAGCCCCAGCATTTT	CASSIRDSNQPQHF
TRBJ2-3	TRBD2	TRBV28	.	TGTGCCACCGCTCGAGGGAGGGCCACAGATACGCAGTATTTT	CATARGRATDTQYF
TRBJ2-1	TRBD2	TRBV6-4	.	TGTGCCAGCAGTTTTCGGGGGGAATACTACAATGAGCAGTTCTTC	CASSFRGEYYNEQFF
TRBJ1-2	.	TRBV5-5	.	TGTGCCAGCAGCCTGATATCTGGACAAACGCTCAAGGGCTACACCTTC	CASSLISGQTLKGYTF
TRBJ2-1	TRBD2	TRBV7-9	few	TGTGCCAGCAGCTTGGGGGGACTAGCGGGGGCTCCGCACAATGAGCAGTTCTTC	CASSLGGLAGAPHNEQFF
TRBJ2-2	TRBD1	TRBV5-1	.	TGCGCCAGCAGCGTGGGATCCGGGACAGTCAACACCGGGGAGCTGTTTTTT	CASSVGSGTVNTGELFF
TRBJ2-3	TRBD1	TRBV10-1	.	TGCGCCAGCAGTGAGTCGCGAAGGGACAGGGGAGTCCATACGCAGTATTTT	CASSESRRDRGVHTQYF
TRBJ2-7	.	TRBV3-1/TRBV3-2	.	TGTGCCAGCAGCCCGTTCTGGGGGCGGTACGAGCAGTACTTC	CASSPFWGRYEQYF
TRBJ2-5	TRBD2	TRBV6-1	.	TGTGCCAGCAGTGAAGGGAACGGGAGGACGGAGACCCAGTACTTC	CASSEGNGRTETQYF
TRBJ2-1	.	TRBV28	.	TGTGCCATCCAAGACAGGGAGCAGTTCTTC	CAIQDREQFF
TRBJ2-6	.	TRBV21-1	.	TGTGCCAGCAGCCCCCTGCAGCGTGGGGCCAACGTCCTGACTTTC	CASSPLQRGANVLTF
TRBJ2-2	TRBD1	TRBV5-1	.	TGCGCCAGCAGCTTAAGGACAGGGACCGGGGAGCTGTTTTTT	CASSLRTGTGELFF
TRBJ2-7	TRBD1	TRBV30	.	TGTGCCTGGGTTAAGACAGGGGTGGGCTACGAGCAGTACTTC	CAWVKTGVGYEQYF
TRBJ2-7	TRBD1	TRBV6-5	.	TGTGCCAGCAGTTCAAGGGACAGGGCAGTCTACGAGCAGTACTTC	CASSSRDRAVYEQYF
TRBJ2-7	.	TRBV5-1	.	TGCGCCAGCAGCCCCCCGACAGTACGGGAGCAGTACTTC	CASSPPTVREQYF
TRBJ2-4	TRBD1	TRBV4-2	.	TGTGCCAGCAGCCAAACTCCTGGGACAGCCTTAAACATTCAGTACTTC	CASSQTPGTALNIQYF
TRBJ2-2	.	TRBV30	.	TGTGCCTGGAGCCCCCTGGGGGCCAGCGGGATTGAGCTGTTTTTT	CAWSPLGASGIELFF
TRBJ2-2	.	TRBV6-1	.	TGTGCCAGCAGTGAAGGGACATCCGCGAACACCGGGGAGCTGTTTTTT	CASSEGTSANTGELFF
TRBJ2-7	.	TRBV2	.	TGTGCCAGCAGTGCTCCGACTTTCGAAGAAGGCGAGCAGTACTTC	CASSAPTFEEGEQYF
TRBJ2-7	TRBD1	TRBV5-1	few	TGCGCCAGCAGCTTGGTACTGACAGGGGACTCCTACGAGCAGTACTTC	CASSLVLTGDSYEQYF
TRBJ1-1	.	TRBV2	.	TGTGCCAGCTACCGAGGGGACACCCGGAACACTGAAGCTTTCTTT	CASYRGDTRNTEAFF
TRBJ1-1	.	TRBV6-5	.	TGTGCCAGCAGTCCCCACACCAGCCCGGGGGCTTTCTTT	CASSPHTSPGAFF
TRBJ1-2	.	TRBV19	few	TGTGCCAGTAGTATCGATGGACAGAAAGTCTATGGCTACACCTTC	CASSIDGQKVYGYTF
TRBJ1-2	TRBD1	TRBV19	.	TGTGCCAGTAGAGGGTCGCCCGGACAGGGGGGATCCTATGGCTACACCTTC	CASRGSPGQGGSYGYTF
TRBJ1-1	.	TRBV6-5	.	TGTGCCAGCATCCTAGGGAGGGGTATGAACACTGAAGCTTTCTTT	CASILGRGMNTEAFF
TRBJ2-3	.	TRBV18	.	TGTGCCAGCTCTCTCACCGGACAGAACACAGATACGCAGTATTTT	CASSLTGQNTDTQYF
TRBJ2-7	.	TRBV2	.	TGTGCCAGCACACTCGCCCCGGGACTCCCCGGTTCCCAGTACTTC	CASTLAPGLPGSQYF
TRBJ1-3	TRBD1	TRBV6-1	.	TGTGCCAGCAGTGAATATGTGACAGGGGCTGGAAACACCATATATTTT	CASSEYVTGAGNTIYF
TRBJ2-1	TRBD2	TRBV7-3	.	TGTGCCAGCAGCTCTAGCCGGACTAGCGGGACTAAATTGAGGAATGAGCAGTTCTTC	CASSSSRTSGTKLRNEQFF
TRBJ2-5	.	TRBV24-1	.	TGTGCCACCAGTGATTTGCAGGGGGGTTTAGAGACCCAGTACTTC	CATSDLQGGLETQYF
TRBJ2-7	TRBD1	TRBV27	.	TGTGCCAGCAGGCCCGGGACAGGAGATTCCTACGAGCAGTACTTC	CASRPGTGDSYEQYF
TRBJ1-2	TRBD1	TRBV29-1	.	TGCAGCGGTGACAGGGCTGCGGGCTACACCTTC	CSGDRAAGYTF